This entry lists 23 T cell receptor beta chains sequenced from one sample in a study of blood T cell repertoires in COVID-19. The table came from immunoSEQ multiplex PCR; TCRdb's copy has only in-frame clones and leaves some out. This table holds approximately 100,000 clones, approximately 87% found once. The specimen sequenced was peripheral blood. These receptors came from a woman aged 70-85 years with acute or convalescent COVID-19.

This chain links TRBV3-1 (or the pseudogene TRBV3-2) with TRBJ2-1, with 8 bases identical to TRBD2. The CDR3 length is 19 residues. The V and J ends lost 5 bases and 0 bases, in that order; junction bases with no gene match: 15. Germline loops: CDR1 LGHDT, CDR2 YNNKEL (reference sequence). This CDR3 is CASSVTAPTSGSSYNEQFF. CDR3 bases: TGTGCCAGCAGCGTTACGGCCCCTACTAGCGGAAGCTCCTACAATGAGCAGTTCTTC.

This chain uses TRBV5-1 with TRBJ1-6, with 8 bases matching TRBD1. V dropped 0 bases and J dropped 8; count of bases not matched to a gene: 7. Germline V CDR1 and CDR2: SGHRS, YFSETQ. The CDR3 contains 16 residues. The CDR3 spells CASSLDGQGRDSPLHF. The CDR3 DNA reads as TGCGCCAGCAGCTTGGACGGACAGGGTAGGGATTCACCCCTCCACTTT. The whole variable domain, remainder taken from reference TRBV5-1 and TRBJ1-6, is KAGVTQTPRYLIKTRGQQVTLSCSPISGHRSVSWYQQTPGQGLQFLFEYFSETQRNKGNFPGRFSGRQFSNSRSEMNVSTLELGDSALYLCASSLDGQGRDSPLHFGNGTRLTVT.

This clone has more than one count but fewer than ten. The rearrangement links TRBV11-3 to TRBJ1-6; 7 bases line up with TRBD1. This CDR3 spans 15 amino acids. J lost 8 bases, V lost 7 bases, and 11 bases had no gene match. Looked up from germline, CDR1 is SGHNT and CDR2 is YENEEA. The CDR3 region is CASTTRTGSYSPLHF. DNA for the CDR3: TGTGCCAGCACCACGAGGACAGGAAGTTATTCACCCCTCCACTTT.

The chain carries TRBV7-6 and TRBJ2-1, with TRBD2 matching over 12 bases. Per germline, CDR1 SGHVS and CDR2 FNYEAQ. V was clipped by 1 base and J by 5 bases; unmatched bases: 6. The CDR3 is 17 residues long. This CDR3 reads CASSLGSSGRENNEQFF. The CDR3 DNA follows: TGTGCCAGCAGCTTAGGGTCTAGCGGGAGGGAGAACAATGAGCAGTTCTTC.

The rearrangement uses TRBV7-2 and TRBJ2-3; 7 bases map to TRBD1. The ends lost 5 bases at V and 3 bases at J; junction bases unmatched: 5. Germline loops: CDR1 SGHTA, CDR2 FQGNSA. The CDR3 sequence is 14 residues long. The CDR3 sequence is CASSPGTETDTQYF. The CDR3 DNA follows: TGTGCCAGCAGCCCCGGGACAGAAACAGATACGCAGTATTTT. Based on the CDR3 plus reference TRBV7-2 and TRBJ2-3, the full variable domain is GAGVSQSPSNKVTEKGKDVELRCDPISGHTALYWYRQSLGQGLEFLIYFQGNSAPDKSGLPSDRFSAERTGGSVSTLTIQRTQQEDSAVYLCASSPGTETDTQYFGPGTRLTVL.

The chain carries TRBV3-1 (or the pseudogene TRBV3-2) and TRBJ1-4; D is possibly TRBD1 (5 bases). CDR1 LGHDT and CDR2 YNNKEL come from the germline V gene (reference sequence). The CDR3 runs 14 residues. Between the trimmed V and J ends, which lost 4 bases and 3 bases, there was a span of 9 bases. The CDR3 is CASSRVGANEKLFF. CDR3 DNA sequence: TGTGCCAGCAGCCGAGTAGGGGCTAATGAAAAACTGTTTTTT.

This clone was recorded a few times. The chain has TRBV7-2 and TRBJ2-1; 11 bases match TRBD2. The CDR3 has 16 residues. Germline V lookup: CDR1 SGHTA, CDR2 FQGNSA. The V and J ends lost 5 bases and 6 bases, in that order; junction bases with no gene match: 9. The CDR3 nucleotides are TGTGCCAGCAGCCCCGGTAGCGGGAGGGTAAGCAATGAGCAGTTCTTC. Translating gives CASSPGSGRVSNEQFF.

V is TRBV5-1 and J is TRBJ1-4; 8 bases map to TRBD1. V gave up 0 bases and J gave up 0 bases; unmatched junction bases: 1. CDR1 and CDR2 from the germline V gene are SGHRS and YFSETQ. The CDR3 runs to 16 residues. The CDR3 DNA follows: TGCGCCAGCAGCTTGGGGGACAGGACAACTAATGAAAAACTGTTTTTT. This gives the protein CASSLGDRTTNEKLFF.

The chain is built from TRBV18 and TRBJ2-7; the match to TRBD1 covers 10 bases. The germline V gene has CDR1 KGHSH and CDR2 LQKENI. Germline trimming cut 6 bases from V and 5 bases from J; bases unmatched to any gene: 13. There are 16 residues in the CDR3. CDR3 DNA sequence: TGTGCCAGCTCCCCCAAAACCGGGACAGGGGTTAACGAGCAGTACGTC. Encoded protein: CASSPKTGTGVNEQYV.

The V gene is TRBV9, the J gene TRBJ1-3; unclear D gene. V lost 0 bases and J lost 0, with 13 bases in between. Germline V gene lookup returns CDR1 SGDLS and CDR2 YYNGEE. The CDR3 is made up of 17 amino acids. CDR3 in DNA: TGTGCCAGCAGCGTAGGAGGGCGCCAGAGCTCTGGAAACACCATATATTTT. It translates to CASSVGGRQSSGNTIYF.

The rearrangement uses TRBV2 and TRBJ1-2; 9 bases align to TRBD1. CDR3 length: 17 amino acids. From germline, CDR1 is SNHLY and CDR2 FYNNEI. The V and J ends lost 3 bases and 8 bases, in that order; junction bases with no gene match: 16. The CDR3 loop is CASSEGRTAGQGQGYTF. CDR3 DNA sequence: TGTGCCAGCAGTGAGGGAAGGACTGCGGGACAGGGTCAGGGCTACACCTTC.

The chain employs TRBV6-5 and TRBJ1-5; D is unresolved. Trimming stripped 7 bases from V and 3 bases from J, with 10 bases between. This CDR3 is 13 amino acids long. The germline V gene has CDR1 MNHEY and CDR2 SVGAGI. CDR3: CASKESVNQPQHF. The DNA of the CDR3 is TGTGCCAGCAAGGAGTCCGTCAATCAGCCCCAGCATTTT.

This chain connects TRBV10-1 to TRBJ1-1, with 7 bases identical to TRBD1. Per germline, CDR1 WNHNN and CDR2 SYGVQD (reference sequence). V gave up 3 bases and J gave up 4 bases; unmatched junction bases: 11. The CDR3 is 16 amino acids. The CDR3 sequence: CASSERIIQGTTEAFF. As DNA, the CDR3 is TGCGCCAGCAGTGAACGGATAATACAGGGGACCACTGAAGCTTTCTTT.

The rearrangement links TRBV11-3 to TRBJ2-3; D gene unclear. The CDR3 contains 14 residues. The germline CDR1 and CDR2 sequences are SGHNT and YENEEA. V was trimmed by 3 bases and J by 1 base, leaving 8 bases between them. The CDR3 reads CASSFSIGTDTQYF. The CDR3 region has the DNA TGTGCCAGCAGCTTTTCCATTGGCACAGATACGCAGTATTTT.

This clone appeared once. The chain links TRBV4-1 to TRBJ2-5, with 7 bases matching TRBD2. CDR1 is MGHRA and CDR2 is YSYEKL in the germline V gene. This CDR3 has 17 amino acids. J was trimmed by 5 bases and V by 4 bases; bases with no gene match: 16. In DNA form, the CDR3 reads TGCGCCAGCAGCCGGGGAGTAGCGGGTGTATCTCTGGAGACCCAGTACTTC. Its translation is CASSRGVAGVSLETQYF.

This chain links TRBV10-3 with TRBJ2-2; 11 bases map to TRBD1. From germline, CDR1 is ENHRY and CDR2 SYGVKD. The J segment lost 4 bases and the V segment lost 8 bases, leaving 3 bases of the junction unmatched. The length of the CDR3 is 14 residues. CDR3 sequence (DNA): TGTGCCATCCGAGGGACAGGGGGCACCGGGGAGCTGTTTTTT. Encoded protein: CAIRGTGGTGELFF.

The CDR3 spells CASSLGRGLNGYTF. In DNA form, the CDR3 reads TGTGCCAGCAGCTTGGGCAGGGGTTTGAATGGCTACACCTTC. The V and J genes are TRBV5-6 and TRBJ1-2; tentative D call: TRBD1 (6 bases). Germline-derived CDR1 and CDR2 are SGHDT and YYEEEE. Deletions cut 0 bases from V and 6 bases from J, with 12 bases between. This CDR3 contains 14 residues.

The rearrangement links TRBV24-1 to TRBJ2-3; 7 bases match TRBD1. The CDR3 consists of 15 residues. The V and J ends lost 3 bases and 4 bases, in that order; junction bases with no gene match: 6. Germline V gene sequence: CDR1 KGHDR, CDR2 SFDVKD. DNA of the CDR3: TGTGCCACCAGTGATCAACAGGGGTGGGCAGATACGCAGTATTTT. Amino acid sequence: CATSDQQGWADTQYF.

The sample holds a few counts of this clone. The chain employs TRBV5-1 and TRBJ2-2; D might be TRBD2 (6 bases). The CDR3 has 14 residues. Germline V gives CDR1 SGHRS, CDR2 YFSETQ. V lost 4 bases, J lost 9 bases, and 16 bases lay in between. Here the CDR3 DNA reads TGCGCCAGCAGCCAGGGCGGGGAGTACAGGGAGCTGTTTTTT. As protein: CASSQGGEYRELFF.

This clone was found once. The chain uses TRBV7-9 and TRBJ2-2; 10 bases fit TRBD2. Per the germline V gene, CDR1 is SEHNR and CDR2 is FQNEAQ (reference sequence). J gave up 5 bases and V 5 bases, and 8 bases lay outside the gene matches. The CDR3 spans 16 residues. As DNA, the CDR3 is TGTGCCAGCAGCCACCCGGGACTAGCGATTACCGGGGAGCTGTTTTTT. As protein: CASSHPGLAITGELFF.

CDR3 nucleotides: TGTGCTAGTGGTTTGGCCGGGGTTGCAAATGAAAAACTGTTTTTT. This codes for CASGLAGVANEKLFF. The chain links TRBV12-5 to TRBJ1-4; D gene ambiguous. Germline V lookup: CDR1 LGHNT, CDR2 FRNRAP. The CDR3 runs 15 residues. Trimming took off 1 base at V and 5 bases at J, with 11 bases between the two ends.

The chain links TRBV25-1 to TRBJ2-1, with D possibly matching TRBD2 (5 bases). This CDR3 region has 16 residues. The ends were cut back, 1 base at V and 2 bases at J, with 12 bases in the middle. CDR1 is MGHDK and CDR2 is SYGVNS in the germline V gene. CDR3 bases: TGTGCCAGCAGTGAATTTAGCGTGATAACCTACAATGAGCAGTTCTTC. Translating gives CASSEFSVITYNEQFF.

This chain joins TRBV3-1 (or the pseudogene TRBV3-2) and TRBJ2-6; 8 bases map to TRBD1. After removal of 5 bases from V and 2 bases from J, the junction contained 17 bases not matched to a gene. Germline CDR1 is LGHDT and CDR2 is YNNKEL (reference sequence). The length of the CDR3 is 20 residues. The CDR3 nucleotides are TGTGCCAGCAGCGATATGCCCGTCTGGACAGGGCCCACTGGGGCCAACGTCCTGACTTTC. Translation: CASSDMPVWTGPTGANVLTF.